Presented here are 24 T cell receptor beta chains from one specimen sequenced in a study of blood T cell repertoires in COVID-19. Assay used: immunoSEQ multiplex PCR; TCRdb lists only in-frame clones, some missing. The sample includes tens of thousands of clones, around 73% of them seen just once. The sequenced material came from peripheral blood. These receptors came from a woman between 70 and 85 years old with acute or convalescent COVID-19.

The J gene is TRBJ1-5, the V gene TRBV30, with D perhaps TRBD1 (6 bases). CDR1 is GTSNPN, CDR2 SVGIG, per germline (reference sequence). Trimming took 4 bases from V and 3 from J, leaving 7 bases between them. The CDR3 is made up of 12 amino acids. The CDR3 coding sequence is TGTGCCTGGAACAGGGACAATCAGCCCCAGCATTTT. Amino acids: CAWNRDNQPQHF. The full variable domain, its missing parts supplied by reference TRBV30 and TRBJ1-5, is SQTIHQWPATLVQPVGSPLSLECTVEGTSNPNLYWYRQAAGRGLQLLFYSVGIGQISSEVPQNLSASRPQDRQFILSSKKLLLSDSGFYLCAWNRDNQPQHFGDGTRLSIL.

The chain is built from TRBV27 and TRBJ1-2; TRBD1 agrees at 9 bases. In germline, CDR1 is MNHEY, CDR2 SMNVEV (reference sequence). This CDR3 comprises 17 residues. V lost 2 bases to trimming and J lost 5 bases; unmatched junction nucleotides: 12. The CDR3 loop is CASSLALPGQGEYGYTF. CDR3 DNA sequence: TGTGCCAGCAGTTTAGCGTTACCGGGACAGGGAGAATATGGCTACACCTTC.

The rearrangement uses TRBV3-1 (or the pseudogene TRBV3-2) and TRBJ1-2; the D is unclear. CDR1 and CDR2 (germline): LGHDT, YNNKEL (reference sequence). CDR3 size: 15 residues. Trimming removed 0 bases at V and 1 base at J, with 9 bases between. CDR3 coding DNA: TGTGCCAGCAGCCAAGAGCCAGGCTTTAACTATGGCTACACCTTC. It translates to CASSQEPGFNYGYTF.

The J gene is TRBJ1-4, the V gene TRBV7-2, with 9 nucleotides matching TRBD1. The germline V gene has CDR1 SGHTA and CDR2 FQGNSA. The CDR3 spans 15 residues. Losses at the gene ends were 4 bases for V and 7 bases for J; bases not matched to a gene: 7. The CDR3 DNA is TGTGCCAGCAGCTCGGACAGGGGATTTACTGAAAAACTGTTTTTT. Translated: CASSSDRGFTEKLFF.

The chain recombines TRBV7-9 with TRBJ1-2; TRBD1 aligns across 8 bases. The V gene's germline CDR1 is SEHNR and CDR2 FQNEAQ (reference sequence). With V trimmed by 3 bases and J by 7 bases, 13 bases remained unmatched. The CDR3 consists of 16 residues. The CDR3 region is CASSFPPGQAHSGYTF. CDR3 DNA sequence: TGTGCCAGCAGCTTCCCCCCGGGACAGGCCCACTCTGGCTACACCTTC.

CDR3 sequence: CASSSGTSGGNEQFF. The DNA for the CDR3 is TGTGCCAGCAGCTCGGGGACTAGCGGGGGGAATGAGCAGTTCTTC. This chain joins TRBV7-3 and TRBJ2-1; 15 positions match TRBD2. Trimming at V came to 4 bases and at J to 7 bases, leaving 2 bases not matched to a gene. This CDR3 has 15 residues. Germline V gene sequence: CDR1 SGHTA, CDR2 FQGTGA. Filled out from reference TRBV7-3 and TRBJ2-1, the complete variable domain reads GAGVSQTPSNKVTEKGKYVELRCDPISGHTALYWYRQSLGQGPEFLIYFQGTGAADDSGLPNDRFFAVRPEGSVSTLKIQRTERGDSAVYLCASSSGTSGGNEQFFGPGTRLTVL.

This chain uses TRBV5-4 with TRBJ1-2; 10 bases fit TRBD1. CDR1 SGHNT and CDR2 YYREEE come from the germline V gene (reference sequence). This CDR3 contains 14 residues. Trimming took 5 bases from V and 7 from J; bases not matched to a gene: 8. CDR3 in amino acids: CASSSDRGRGGYTF. DNA of the CDR3: TGTGCCAGCAGTTCAGACAGGGGGCGGGGTGGCTACACCTTC.

The rearrangement uses TRBV18 and TRBJ1-3; 7 positions match TRBD1. The CDR3 sequence is 18 residues long. V dropped 4 bases and J dropped 4; count of bases not matched to a gene: 16. In germline, CDR1 is KGHSH, CDR2 LQKENI. CDR3 residues: CASSLTAKQGSTGNTIYF. CDR3 DNA: TGTGCCAGCTCACTAACGGCGAAACAGGGGAGTACCGGAAACACCATATATTTT.

The chain couples TRBV27 to TRBJ1-6; 7 bases map to TRBD1. There are 16 residues in the CDR3. V lost 4 bases to trimming and J lost 8 bases; unmatched junction nucleotides: 11. Germline V lookup: CDR1 MNHEY, CDR2 SMNVEV (reference sequence). The CDR3 DNA reads as TGTGCCAGCAGTTGGGGGAGGACAGGAGGGCATTCACCCCTCCACTTT. Translated: CASSWGRTGGHSPLHF.

The CDR3 reads CASSFRQVNTGELFF. CDR3 DNA sequence: TGTGCCAGCAGTTTCCGGCAGGTTAACACCGGGGAGCTGTTTTTT. The gene calls are TRBV27 and TRBJ2-2; D gene uncertain. The CDR3 sequence is 15 residues long. The ends were cut back, 3 bases at V and 2 bases at J, with 10 bases in the middle. CDR1 and CDR2 (germline): MNHEY, SMNVEV (reference sequence).

This chain uses TRBV29-1 with TRBJ2-3, with TRBD2 as a possible D gene (7 bases). The germline V and J ends were trimmed by 3 bases and 1 base, with 11 bases remaining between them. The germline V gene has CDR1 SQVTM and CDR2 ANQGSEA. There are 14 residues in the CDR3. The CDR3 is CSVEGGPRTDTQYF. The CDR3 region has the DNA TGCAGCGTTGAGGGGGGGCCTCGCACAGATACGCAGTATTTT.

The chain links TRBV7-2 to TRBJ2-2, with D possibly TRBD1 on 6 matching bases. Trimming cost V 1 base and J 2 bases, with 11 bases left between them. CDR3 length equals 16 residues. Germline values: CDR1 SGHTA, CDR2 FQGNSA. The CDR3 loop is CASSLVQGLNTGELFF. As DNA, the CDR3 is TGTGCCAGCAGCTTAGTACAGGGTCTAAACACCGGGGAGCTGTTTTTT.

This chain joins TRBV18 and TRBJ1-5, with D perhaps TRBD1 (6 bases). This CDR3 comprises 14 residues. Germline V gene lookup returns CDR1 KGHSH and CDR2 LQKENI. Trimming cost V 4 bases and J 0 bases, with 7 bases left between them. CDR3 coding DNA: TGTGCCAGCTCACAGGGGGTTAGCAATCAGCCCCAGCATTTT. Its translation: CASSQGVSNQPQHF. Full variable domain (missing parts from reference TRBV18 and TRBJ1-5): NAGVMQNPRHLVRRRGQEARLRCSPMKGHSHVYWYRQLPEEGLKFMVYLQKENIIDESGMPKERFSAEFPKEGPSILRIQQVVRGDSAAYFCASSQGVSNQPQHFGDGTRLSIL.

The CDR3 bases are TGTGCCAGCAGTTACCTCACGACAGTAGGAGGCTACACCTTC. As protein: CASSYLTTVGGYTF. The chain has TRBV6-2 or TRBV6-3 and TRBJ1-2; tentative D call: TRBD1 (5 bases). In germline, CDR1 is MNHEY, CDR2 SVGEGT. The CDR3 sequence is 14 residues long. V lost 2 bases and J lost 8, with 15 bases in between.

This chain connects TRBV7-9 to TRBJ1-1; D is undetermined. There are 16 residues in the CDR3. V was shortened by 0 bases and J by 11 bases, with 22 bases between the two germline ends. Germline CDR1 and CDR2: SEHNR and FQNEAQ (reference sequence). CDR3 sequence (DNA): TGTGCCAGCAGCTTAGCGGGAGCTAGGAACGCGAACTGGGCTTTCTTT. Its protein product is CASSLAGARNANWAFF.

This clone was seen only a few times. The junction and the germline gene differ at one end; a read error may be behind it. The chain is built from TRBV28 and TRBJ2-7; D is perhaps TRBD2 (5 bases). The CDR3 sequence is 11 residues long. The V gene's germline CDR1 is MDHEN and CDR2 SYDVKM. The DNA for the CDR3 is TGTGCCAGCAGTTCTTTGATCGGGGTACACTTC. Its translation is CASSSLIGVHF.

CDR3 coding DNA: TGCAGTGCTAGAGCAGGGACAGGCTGGTTCTTC. It yields the protein CSARAGTGWFF. The V call is TRBV20-1, the J call TRBJ2-1; 8 bases are a match to TRBD1. The CDR3 is made up of 11 amino acids. Germline loops: CDR1 DFQATT, CDR2 SNEGSKA (reference sequence). V lost 1 base to trimming and J lost 15 bases; unmatched junction nucleotides: 5.

This clone is a singleton in its sample. V and J are TRBV11-1 and TRBJ2-1; the D gene is possibly TRBD1 (6 bases). The CDR3 loop spans 15 amino acids. The germline V gene encodes CDR1 SGHAT and CDR2 FQDESV (reference sequence). The ends were cut back, 2 bases at V and 5 bases at J, with 13 bases in the middle. CDR3 nucleotide sequence: TGTGCCAGCAGCTTAAATCCCAGGGGCCACAATGAGCAGTTCTTC. Translated, it gives CASSLNPRGHNEQFF.

The chain uses TRBV18 and TRBJ1-1; 7 bases align to TRBD1. The CDR3 has 15 amino acids. Trimming took 3 bases from V and 2 from J; bases not matched to a gene: 6. Germline CDR1 is KGHSH and CDR2 is LQKENI. DNA for the CDR3: TGTGCCAGCTCACCGCCGACAGGGCAAAACACTGAAGCTTTCTTT. Protein: CASSPPTGQNTEAFF.

The rearrangement links TRBV3-1 (or the pseudogene TRBV3-2) to TRBJ1-1; D perhaps matches TRBD1 (6 bases). Trimming left V 6 bases short and J 5 bases short, with 13 bases between. Germline CDR1 and CDR2: LGHDT and YNNKEL (reference sequence). CDR3 size: 13 residues. CDR3 region: CASRRKGGTEAFF. The CDR3 coding sequence is TGTGCCAGCAGGAGAAAAGGGGGAACTGAAGCTTTCTTT.

This clone appeared a few times. The same CDR3 can be traced to other DNA sequences in this sample. The chain joins TRBV5-1 to TRBJ2-1, with TRBD2 matching 7 bases. In germline, CDR1 is SGHRS, CDR2 YFSETQ. The CDR3 contains 15 residues. The ends lost 0 bases at V and 2 bases at J; junction bases unmatched: 2. The chain's CDR3 is CASSLEAGAYNEQFF. The DNA for the CDR3 is TGCGCCAGCAGCTTGGAGGCGGGGGCCTACAATGAGCAGTTCTTC.

This chain connects TRBV7-9 to TRBJ2-1; 11 nucleotides line up with TRBD2. Germline V gene lookup returns CDR1 SEHNR and CDR2 FQNEAQ (reference sequence). V lost 5 bases to trimming and J lost 6 bases; unmatched junction nucleotides: 6. The length of the CDR3 is 15 residues. The CDR3 reads CASSETSGGTNEQFF. In DNA, the CDR3 is TGTGCCAGCAGCGAAACTAGCGGGGGAACCAATGAGCAGTTCTTC. The entire variable domain, with the rest obtained from reference TRBV7-9 and TRBJ2-1, is as follows: DTGVSQNPRHKITKRGQNVTFRCDPISEHNRLYWYRQTLGQGPEFLTYFQNEAQLEKSRLLSDRFSAERPKGSFSTLEIQRTEQGDSAMYLCASSETSGGTNEQFFGPGTRLTVL.

The chain uses TRBV29-1 and TRBJ1-4; D uncertain. Trimming cost V 6 bases and J 0 bases, with 11 bases left between them. The CDR3 has 14 residues. The germline V gene has CDR1 SQVTM and CDR2 ANQGSEA. In DNA form, the CDR3 reads TGCAGCGTACAGAATTCGGCAACTAATGAAAAACTGTTTTTT. This sequence encodes CSVQNSATNEKLFF.

The chain carries TRBV5-1 and TRBJ2-2; D call uncertain. Trimming pared 4 bases from V and 4 bases from J, leaving 11 bases between. Per the germline V gene, CDR1 is SGHRS and CDR2 is YFSETQ. The CDR3 runs 14 residues. In DNA, the CDR3 is TGCGCCAGCAGCATTTATAATCCCACCGGGGAGCTGTTTTTT. It specifies CASSIYNPTGELFF.